Listed here are 6 T cell receptor beta chains from one sample, sequenced in a study of CD8 T cells in ankylosing spondylitis. Study findings and constraints: Ankylosing spondylitis blood appeared to be characterized by a TCR beta motif of eight or nine highly homologous variants.

These receptors are not linked to any known antigen. TCRdb redid the calling of the 5' RACE reads with MiXCR, one entry per CDR3 protein. The repertoire includes 390,000 or so distinct CDR3 sequences, 20% to 25% of them detected once, and approximately 16% sits in the top ten. The sequencing input was blood, either unsorted or a sorted T cell fraction (not recorded which). The source of these receptors is a male donor with ankylosing spondylitis.

This clonotype was picked up a small number of times. The gene calls are TRBV18 and TRBJ2-2; D call uncertain. V dropped 1 base and J dropped 6 bases, with 3 bases sitting between them. The V gene's germline CDR1 is KGHSH and CDR2 LQKENI. The CDR3 sequence is 12 residues long. The CDR3 nucleotides are TGTGCCAGCTCACCACGGCCCGGGGAGCTGTTTTTT. Residues: CASSPRPGELFF.

This clonotype was observed at least ten times. The chain recombines TRBV29-1 with TRBJ2-3; 7 nucleotides align to TRBD1. This CDR3 has 14 residues. The germline V gene has CDR1 SQVTM and CDR2 ANQGSEA. V trimming: 1 base; J trimming: 2 bases; junction bases outside the gene matches: 3. CDR3 in amino acids: CSVEGQGHTDTQYF. CDR3 nucleotide sequence: TGCAGCGTTGAAGGACAGGGCCACACAGATACGCAGTATTTT.

This clonotype has only a few counts. This chain joins TRBV4-2 and TRBJ1-5, with D possibly matching TRBD1 (5 bases). Deletions cut 0 bases from V and 8 bases from J, with 14 bases between. CDR3 length: 15 residues. Germline CDR1 and CDR2: LGHNA and YNFKEQ. CDR3 sequence: CASSQDLGEGEPQHF. The CDR3 bases are TGTGCCAGCAGCCAAGATCTGGGGGAAGGTGAGCCCCAGCATTTT.

This clonotype was seen a few times. V usage is TRBV4-1 and J usage is TRBJ2-4; tentatively, D is TRBD1 or TRBD2 (6 bases each). The CDR3 is 14 amino acids. Germline CDR1 MGHRA, CDR2 YSYEKL. Trimming left V 3 bases short and J 11 bases short, with 17 bases between. The CDR3 spells CASSQGPTGGFQYF. As DNA, the CDR3 is TGCGCCAGCAGCCAGGGACCAACCGGGGGCTTTCAGTACTTC.

There are a few counts of this clonotype. The chain carries TRBV20-1 and TRBJ2-1; D unclear. Germline CDR1 reads DFQATT; CDR2 reads SNEGSKA (reference sequence). The V gene lost 0 bases and the J gene lost 10 bases, with 13 bases spanning the gap. There are 13 residues in the CDR3. The CDR3 nucleotides are TGCAGTGCTAGAGATCGGTTGGGTGGGGAGCAGTTCTTC. This sequence encodes CSARDRLGGEQFF.

This clonotype was counted between two and nine times. This chain uses TRBV18 with TRBJ2-5; a weak D match, TRBD2 (7 bases). V was trimmed by 1 base and J by 3 bases, leaving 15 bases between them. CDR1 and CDR2 from the germline V gene are KGHSH and LQKENI. The CDR3 has 16 residues. CDR3 region: CASSPRRGAPEETQYF. The CDR3 region has the DNA TGTGCCAGCTCACCACGTCGGGGGGCACCGGAAGAGACCCAGTACTTC.